This T cell receptor (beta chain) derives from a study of cytotoxic CD8 clonotypes in ibrutinib-treated CLL. Overall study results and limits: Stable or contracted on treatment, public clonotypes were also uncommon.

Method: immunoSEQ multiplex PCR; TCRdb's copy keeps in-frame clones and lacks some. This sample has some 310,000 clones, with more than 65% found just once. With respect to this clone: The antigen is not known.

The V end lost 7 bases, the J end lost 4 bases, and 4 bases lay between the germline ends. This CDR3 has 10 residues. Germline V gene sequence: CDR1 SNHLY, CDR2 FYNNEI. The sequenced sample was PBMCs, obtained before ibrutinib treatment. The TCR originated in a human donor with chronic lymphocytic leukemia. The rearrangement uses TRBV2 and TRBJ1-2, with no clear D. CDR3 DNA sequence: TGTGCCAGCAATTCCTATGGCTACACCTTC. Protein product: CASNSYGYTF.